This T cell receptor beta chain was obtained from a study of blood T cell repertoires in COVID-19. Study overall: Nucleic acid was either cDNA or gDNA, and it came from T cells, B-cell-depleted T cells, or PBMCs.

Recruits, aged about 18 to 95 years, lived in 24 US areas. Participants reported their clinical history, and cohort assignment relied on those reports. How the authors handled the data: Amplification from reference gene primers served as the basis for estimated nucleated cell counts. Method: immunoSEQ multiplex PCR; TCRdb's copy keeps in-frame clones and lacks some. V and J calls and clone size come straight from that table; D and trimming were deduced from the DNA. The sample comprises roughly 250,000 clones, 80% to 90% of which are singletons, and roughly 4.3% rests with the top ten. Germline CDR1 SEHNR, CDR2 FQNEAQ (reference sequence). The V and J ends lost 1 base and 2 bases respectively, with 8 bases between them. This CDR3 is 14 amino acids long.

Sequencing was carried out using PBMCs or T cells enriched from blood (not recorded which). This rearrangement joins TRBV7-9 to TRBJ1-1; perhaps TRBD1 as D (5 bases). This TCR derives from a woman in her thirties who had recovered from COVID-19. DNA of the CDR3: TGTGCCAGCAGCTTAGGACAGCCCAACACTGAAGCTTTCTTT. Its protein is CASSLGQPNTEAFF.